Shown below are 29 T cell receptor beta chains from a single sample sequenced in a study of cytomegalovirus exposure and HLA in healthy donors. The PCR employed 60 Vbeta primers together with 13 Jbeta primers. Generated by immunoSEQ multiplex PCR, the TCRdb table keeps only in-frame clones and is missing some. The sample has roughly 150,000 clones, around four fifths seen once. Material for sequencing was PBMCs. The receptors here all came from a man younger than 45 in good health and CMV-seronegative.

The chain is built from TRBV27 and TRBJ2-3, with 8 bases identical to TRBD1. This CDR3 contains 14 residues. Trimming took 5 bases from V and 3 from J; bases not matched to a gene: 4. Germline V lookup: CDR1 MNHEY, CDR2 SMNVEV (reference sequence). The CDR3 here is CASSVGQGTDTQYF. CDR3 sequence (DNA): TGTGCCAGCAGTGTCGGACAGGGTACAGATACGCAGTATTTT.

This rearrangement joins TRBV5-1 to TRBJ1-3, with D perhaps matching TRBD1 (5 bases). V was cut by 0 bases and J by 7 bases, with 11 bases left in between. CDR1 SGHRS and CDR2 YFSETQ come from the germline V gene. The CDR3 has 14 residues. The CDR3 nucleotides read TGCGCCAGCAGCTTGGCCTTGGGGGGGAACACCATATATTTT. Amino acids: CASSLALGGNTIYF.

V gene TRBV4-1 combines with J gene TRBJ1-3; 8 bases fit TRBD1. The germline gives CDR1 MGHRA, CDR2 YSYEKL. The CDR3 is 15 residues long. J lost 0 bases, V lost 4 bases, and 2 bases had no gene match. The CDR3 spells CASSPDRDSGNTIYF. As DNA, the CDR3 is TGCGCCAGCAGCCCGGACAGGGACTCTGGAAACACCATATATTTT.

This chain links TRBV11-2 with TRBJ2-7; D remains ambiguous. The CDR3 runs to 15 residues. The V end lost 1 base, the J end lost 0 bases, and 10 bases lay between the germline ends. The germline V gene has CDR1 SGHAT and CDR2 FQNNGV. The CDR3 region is CASSLAYSLSYEQYF. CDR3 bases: TGTGCCAGCAGCTTAGCCTACTCCCTCTCCTACGAGCAGTACTTC.

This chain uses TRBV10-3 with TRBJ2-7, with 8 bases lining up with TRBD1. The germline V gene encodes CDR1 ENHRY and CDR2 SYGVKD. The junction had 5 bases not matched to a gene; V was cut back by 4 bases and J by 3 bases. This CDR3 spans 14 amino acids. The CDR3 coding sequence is TGTGCCATCAGTGGCGGACAGGGATACTACGAGCAGTACTTC. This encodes CAISGGQGYYEQYF.

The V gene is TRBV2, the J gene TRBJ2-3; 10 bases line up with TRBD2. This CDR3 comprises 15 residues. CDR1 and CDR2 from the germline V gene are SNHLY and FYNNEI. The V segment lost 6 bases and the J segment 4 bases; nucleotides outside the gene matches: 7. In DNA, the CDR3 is TGTGCCAGCAGGAGCGGGGGGGCCTATCCAGATACGCAGTATTTT. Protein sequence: CASRSGGAYPDTQYF.

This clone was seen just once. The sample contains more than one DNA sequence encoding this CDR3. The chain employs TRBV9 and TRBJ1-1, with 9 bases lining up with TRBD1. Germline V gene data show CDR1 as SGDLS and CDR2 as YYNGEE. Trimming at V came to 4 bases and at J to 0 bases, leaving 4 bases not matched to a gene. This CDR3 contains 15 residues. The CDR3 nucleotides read TGTGCCAGCAGCAAGGACAGGGGAATGAACACTGAAGCTTTCTTT. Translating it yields CASSKDRGMNTEAFF.

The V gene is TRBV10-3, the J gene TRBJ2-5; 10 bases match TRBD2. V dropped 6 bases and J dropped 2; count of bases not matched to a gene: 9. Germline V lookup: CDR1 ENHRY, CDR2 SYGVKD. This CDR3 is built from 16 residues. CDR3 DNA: TGTGCCATCAGCGCCGGACTAGCGGAGATACAAGAGACCCAGTACTTC. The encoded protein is CAISAGLAEIQETQYF.

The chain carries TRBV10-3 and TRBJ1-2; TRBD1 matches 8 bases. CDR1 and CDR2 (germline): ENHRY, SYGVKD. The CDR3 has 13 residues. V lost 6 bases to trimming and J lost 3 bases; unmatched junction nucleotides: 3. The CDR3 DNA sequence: TGTGCCATCAGACAGGGGGTGGACTATGGCTACACCTTC. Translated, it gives CAIRQGVDYGYTF.

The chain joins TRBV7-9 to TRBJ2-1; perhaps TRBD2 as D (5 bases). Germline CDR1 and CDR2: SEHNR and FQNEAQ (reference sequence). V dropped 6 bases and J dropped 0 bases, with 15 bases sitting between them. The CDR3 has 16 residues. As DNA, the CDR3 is TGTGCCAGCAGTCCCGCGGAGGCAGCCTCCTACAATGAGCAGTTCTTC. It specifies CASSPAEAASYNEQFF.

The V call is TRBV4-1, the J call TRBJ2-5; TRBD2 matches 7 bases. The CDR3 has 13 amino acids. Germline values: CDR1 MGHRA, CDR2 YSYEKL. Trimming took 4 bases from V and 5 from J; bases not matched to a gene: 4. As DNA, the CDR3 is TGCGCCAGCAGCCCGGCGGGGGAGGAGACCCAGTACTTC. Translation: CASSPAGEETQYF.

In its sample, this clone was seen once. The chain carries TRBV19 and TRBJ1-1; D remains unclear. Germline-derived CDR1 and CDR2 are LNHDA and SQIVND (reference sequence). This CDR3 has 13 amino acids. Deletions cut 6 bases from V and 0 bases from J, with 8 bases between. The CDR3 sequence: CASSTTMNTEAFF. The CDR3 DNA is TGTGCCAGTAGCACCACAATGAACACTGAAGCTTTCTTT.

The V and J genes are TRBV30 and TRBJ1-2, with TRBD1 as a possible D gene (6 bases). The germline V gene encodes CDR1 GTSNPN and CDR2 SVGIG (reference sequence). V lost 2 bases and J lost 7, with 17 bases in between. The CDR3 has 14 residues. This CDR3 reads CAWSPGPSRGGYTF. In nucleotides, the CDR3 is TGTGCCTGGAGTCCGGGCCCTTCCAGGGGTGGCTACACCTTC.

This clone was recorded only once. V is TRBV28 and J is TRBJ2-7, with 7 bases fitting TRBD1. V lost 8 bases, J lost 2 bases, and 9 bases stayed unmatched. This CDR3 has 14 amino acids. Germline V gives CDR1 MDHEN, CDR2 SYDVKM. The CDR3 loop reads CASGYRGLTYEQYF. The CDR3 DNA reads TGTGCCAGCGGGTACAGGGGATTGACCTACGAGCAGTACTTC. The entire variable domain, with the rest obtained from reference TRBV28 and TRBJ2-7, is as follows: DVKVTQSSRYLVKRTGEKVFLECVQDMDHENMFWYRQDPGLGLRLIYFSYDVKMKEKGDIPEGYSVSREKKERFSLILESASTNQTSMYLCASGYRGLTYEQYFGPGTRLTVT.

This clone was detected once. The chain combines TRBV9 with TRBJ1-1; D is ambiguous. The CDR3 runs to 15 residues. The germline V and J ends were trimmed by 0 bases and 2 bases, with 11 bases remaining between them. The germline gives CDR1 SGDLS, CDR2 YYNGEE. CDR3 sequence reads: CASSVVGDINTEAFF. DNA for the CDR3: TGTGCCAGCAGCGTAGTAGGTGACATTAACACTGAAGCTTTCTTT. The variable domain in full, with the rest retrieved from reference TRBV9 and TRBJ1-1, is DSGVTQTPKHLITATGQRVTLRCSPRSGDLSVYWYQQSLDQGLQFLIQYYNGEERAKGNILERFSAQQFPDLHSELNLSSLELGDSALYFCASSVVGDINTEAFFGQGTRLTVV.

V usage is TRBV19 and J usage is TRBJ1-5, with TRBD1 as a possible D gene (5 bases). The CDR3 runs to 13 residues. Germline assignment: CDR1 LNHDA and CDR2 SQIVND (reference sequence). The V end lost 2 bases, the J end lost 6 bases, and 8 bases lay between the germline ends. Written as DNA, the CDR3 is TGTGCCAGTAGTATACAGGGATCTCAGCCCCAGCATTTT. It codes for CASSIQGSQPQHF.

CDR3 protein: CAYQGYYTEAFF. The CDR3 nucleotides are TGTGCCTACCAGGGGTATTACACTGAAGCTTTCTTT. The rearrangement joins TRBV30 to TRBJ1-1, with D maybe TRBD1 (6 bases). The germline gives CDR1 GTSNPN, CDR2 SVGIG (reference sequence). This CDR3 contains 12 residues. Trimming stripped 7 bases from V and 3 bases from J, with 12 bases between. Using reference TRBV30 and TRBJ1-1 for the parts outside the CDR3, the full variable domain is SQTIHQWPATLVQPVGSPLSLECTVEGTSNPNLYWYRQAAGRGLQLLFYSVGIGQISSEVPQNLSASRPQDRQFILSSKKLLLSDSGFYLCAYQGYYTEAFFGQGTRLTVV.

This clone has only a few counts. This chain's CDR3 is CATSSNFLTEAFF. DNA of the CDR3: TGTGCCACCAGCAGCAACTTTCTCACTGAAGCTTTCTTT. The chain uses TRBV15 and TRBJ1-1, with unresolved D. The V gene lost 3 bases and the J gene lost 4 bases, with 9 bases spanning the gap. CDR3 length: 13 amino acids. The germline V gene encodes CDR1 LNHNV and CDR2 YYDKDF (reference sequence).

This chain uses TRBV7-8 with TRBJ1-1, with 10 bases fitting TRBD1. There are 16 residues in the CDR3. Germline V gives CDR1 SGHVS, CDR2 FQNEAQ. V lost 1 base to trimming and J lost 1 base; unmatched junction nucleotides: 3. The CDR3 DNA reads TGTGCCAGCAGCTTAGGGGGACAGGGGTCGAACACTGAAGCTTTCTTT. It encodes CASSLGGQGSNTEAFF.

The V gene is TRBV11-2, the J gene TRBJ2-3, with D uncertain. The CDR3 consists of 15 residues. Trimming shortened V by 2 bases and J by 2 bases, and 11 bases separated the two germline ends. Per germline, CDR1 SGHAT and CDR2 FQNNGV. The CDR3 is CASSLTTSFTDTQYF. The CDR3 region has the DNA TGTGCCAGCAGCTTAACCACTTCCTTCACAGATACGCAGTATTTT.

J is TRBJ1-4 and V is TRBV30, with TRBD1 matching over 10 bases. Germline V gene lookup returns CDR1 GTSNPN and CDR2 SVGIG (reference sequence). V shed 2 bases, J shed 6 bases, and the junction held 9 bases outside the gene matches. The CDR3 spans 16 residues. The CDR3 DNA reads TGTGCCTGGAGTCAACCAGGGACAGGGGTTCATGAAAAACTGTTTTTT. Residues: CAWSQPGTGVHEKLFF.

The CDR3 protein is CASSPPSKGETQYF. The DNA for the CDR3 is TGTGCCAGCTCACCACCGAGCAAGGGGGAGACCCAGTACTTC. The gene calls are TRBV18 and TRBJ2-5; D is perhaps TRBD1 (5 bases). The germline CDR1 and CDR2 sequences are KGHSH and LQKENI. This CDR3 has 14 amino acids. V lost 0 bases to trimming and J lost 5 bases, with 10 bases between them.

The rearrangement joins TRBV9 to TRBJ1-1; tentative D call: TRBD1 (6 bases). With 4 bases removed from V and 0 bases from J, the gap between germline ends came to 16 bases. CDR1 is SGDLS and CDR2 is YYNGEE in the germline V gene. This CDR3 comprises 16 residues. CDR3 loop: CASSSIHRAMNTEAFF. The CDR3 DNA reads TGTGCCAGCAGCTCCATCCACAGGGCTATGAACACTGAAGCTTTCTTT. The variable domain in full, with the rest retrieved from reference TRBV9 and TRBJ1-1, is DSGVTQTPKHLITATGQRVTLRCSPRSGDLSVYWYQQSLDQGLQFLIQYYNGEERAKGNILERFSAQQFPDLHSELNLSSLELGDSALYFCASSSIHRAMNTEAFFGQGTRLTVV.

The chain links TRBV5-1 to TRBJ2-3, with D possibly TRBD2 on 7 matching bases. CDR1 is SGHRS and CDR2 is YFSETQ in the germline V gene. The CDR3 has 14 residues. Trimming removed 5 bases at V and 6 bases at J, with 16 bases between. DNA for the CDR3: TGCGCCAGCAGAAGGGGGGGGCTCATTGATACGCAGTATTTT. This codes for CASRRGGLIDTQYF.

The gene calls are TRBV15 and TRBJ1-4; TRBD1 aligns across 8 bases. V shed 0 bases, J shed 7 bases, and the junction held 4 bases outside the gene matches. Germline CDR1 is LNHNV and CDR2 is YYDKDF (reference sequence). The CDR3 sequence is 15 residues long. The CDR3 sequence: CATSRDPGQGEKLFF. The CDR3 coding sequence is TGTGCCACCAGCAGAGACCCCGGACAGGGTGAAAAACTGTTTTTT.

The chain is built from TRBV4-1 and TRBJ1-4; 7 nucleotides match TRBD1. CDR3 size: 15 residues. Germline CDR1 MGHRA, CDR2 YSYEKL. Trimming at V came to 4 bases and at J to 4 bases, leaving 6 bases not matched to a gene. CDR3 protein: CASSPSRQGNEKLFF. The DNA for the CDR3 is TGCGCCAGCAGCCCGTCTAGACAGGGTAATGAAAAACTGTTTTTT.

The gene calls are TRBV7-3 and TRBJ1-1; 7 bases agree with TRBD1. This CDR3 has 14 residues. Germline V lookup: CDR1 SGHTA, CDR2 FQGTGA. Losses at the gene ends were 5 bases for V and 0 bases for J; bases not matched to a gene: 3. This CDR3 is CASSQQGLNTEAFF. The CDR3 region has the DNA TGTGCCAGCAGCCAACAGGGGTTGAACACTGAAGCTTTCTTT.

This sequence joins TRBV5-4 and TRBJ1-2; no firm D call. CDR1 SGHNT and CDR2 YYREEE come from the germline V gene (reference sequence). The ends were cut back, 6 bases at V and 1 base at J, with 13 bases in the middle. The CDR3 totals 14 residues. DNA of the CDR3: TGTGCCAGCAAGGAGGGTAGGATTAACTATGGCTACACCTTC. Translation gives CASKEGRINYGYTF.

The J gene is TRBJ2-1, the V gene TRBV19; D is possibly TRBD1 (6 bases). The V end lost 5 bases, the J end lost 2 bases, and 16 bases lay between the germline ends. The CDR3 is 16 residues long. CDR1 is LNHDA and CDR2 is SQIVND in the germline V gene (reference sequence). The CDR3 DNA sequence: TGTGCCAGTAGTCTAACAGGGCCCCTCACCTACAATGAGCAGTTCTTC. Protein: CASSLTGPLTYNEQFF.